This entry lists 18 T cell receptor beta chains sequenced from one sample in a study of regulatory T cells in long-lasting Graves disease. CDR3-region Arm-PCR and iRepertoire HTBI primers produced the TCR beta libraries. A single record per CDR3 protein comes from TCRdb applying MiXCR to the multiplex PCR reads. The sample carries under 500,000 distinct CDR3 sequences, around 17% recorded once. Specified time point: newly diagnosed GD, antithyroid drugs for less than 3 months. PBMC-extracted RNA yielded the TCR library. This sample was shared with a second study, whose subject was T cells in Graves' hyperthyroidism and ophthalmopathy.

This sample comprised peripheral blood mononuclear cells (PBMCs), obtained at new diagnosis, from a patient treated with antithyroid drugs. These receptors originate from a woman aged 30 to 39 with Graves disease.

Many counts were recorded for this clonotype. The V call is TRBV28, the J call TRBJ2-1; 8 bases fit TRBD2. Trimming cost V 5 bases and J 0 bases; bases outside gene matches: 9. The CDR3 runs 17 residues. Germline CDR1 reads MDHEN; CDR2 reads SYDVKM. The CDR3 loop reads CASSPFFSGTSYNEQFF. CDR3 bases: TGTGCCAGCAGTCCCTTTTTTAGCGGGACCTCCTACAATGAGCAGTTCTTC.

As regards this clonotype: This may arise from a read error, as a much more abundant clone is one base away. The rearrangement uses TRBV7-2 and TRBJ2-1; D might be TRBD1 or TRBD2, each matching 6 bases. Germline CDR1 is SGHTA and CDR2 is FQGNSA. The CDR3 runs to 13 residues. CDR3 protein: CASGLRGADEQFF. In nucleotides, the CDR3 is TGTGCCAGCGGCTTGAGGGGGGCGGATGAGCAGTTCTTC.

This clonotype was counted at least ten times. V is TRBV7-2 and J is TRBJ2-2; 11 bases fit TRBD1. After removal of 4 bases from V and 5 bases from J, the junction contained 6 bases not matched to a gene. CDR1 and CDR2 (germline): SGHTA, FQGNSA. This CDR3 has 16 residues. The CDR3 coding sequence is TGTGCCAGCAGCTCTGGGACAGGGGGTCGGACCGGGGAGCTGTTTTTT. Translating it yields CASSSGTGGRTGELFF.

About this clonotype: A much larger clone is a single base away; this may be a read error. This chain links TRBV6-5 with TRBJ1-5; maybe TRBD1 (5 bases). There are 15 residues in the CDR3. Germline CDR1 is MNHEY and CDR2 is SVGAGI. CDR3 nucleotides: TGTGCCGGCAGTTACTCGACAGATAGCAATCAGCCCCAGCATTTT. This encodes CAGSYSTDSNQPQHF.

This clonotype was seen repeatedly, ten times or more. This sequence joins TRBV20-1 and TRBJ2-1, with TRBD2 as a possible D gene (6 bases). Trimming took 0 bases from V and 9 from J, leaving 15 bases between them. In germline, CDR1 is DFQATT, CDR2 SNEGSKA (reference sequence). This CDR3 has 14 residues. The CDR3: CSARDDVGGPEQFF. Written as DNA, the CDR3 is TGCAGTGCTAGAGACGACGTCGGGGGTCCTGAGCAGTTCTTC.

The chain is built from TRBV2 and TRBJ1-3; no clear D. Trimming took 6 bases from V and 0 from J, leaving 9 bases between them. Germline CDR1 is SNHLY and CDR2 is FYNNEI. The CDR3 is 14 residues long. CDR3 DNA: TGTGCCAGCAGCCCAGCCGACTCTGGAAACACCATATATTTT. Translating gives CASSPADSGNTIYF.

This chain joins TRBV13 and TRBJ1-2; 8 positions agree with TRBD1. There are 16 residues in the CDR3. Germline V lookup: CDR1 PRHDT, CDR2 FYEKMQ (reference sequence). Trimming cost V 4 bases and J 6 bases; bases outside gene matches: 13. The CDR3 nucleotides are TGTGCCAGCAGCTCAAGGACAGGGACCGGATACCATGGCTACACCTTC. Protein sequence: CASSSRTGTGYHGYTF. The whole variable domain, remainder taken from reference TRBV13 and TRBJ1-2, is AAGVIQSPRHLIKEKRETATLKCYPIPRHDTVYWYQQGPGQDPQFLISFYEKMQSDKGSIPDRFSAQQFSDYHSELNMSSLELGDSALYFCASSSRTGTGYHGYTFGSGTRLTVV.

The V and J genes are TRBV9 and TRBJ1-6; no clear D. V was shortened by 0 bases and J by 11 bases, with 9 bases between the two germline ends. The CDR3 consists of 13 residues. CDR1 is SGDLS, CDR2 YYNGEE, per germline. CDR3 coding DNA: TGTGCCAGCAGCGTAGACGAAGACGCACCCCTCCACTTT. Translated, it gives CASSVDEDAPLHF.

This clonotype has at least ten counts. Written as DNA, the CDR3 is TGTGCCAGCAGCCGGGGTCCGGGGACTAATGAAAAACTGTTTTTT. This codes for CASSRGPGTNEKLFF. The rearrangement joins TRBV7-9 to TRBJ1-4, with no clear D. The ends were cut back, 5 bases at V and 2 bases at J, with 12 bases in the middle. Germline assignment: CDR1 SEHNR and CDR2 FQNEAQ (reference sequence). CDR3 length equals 15 residues.

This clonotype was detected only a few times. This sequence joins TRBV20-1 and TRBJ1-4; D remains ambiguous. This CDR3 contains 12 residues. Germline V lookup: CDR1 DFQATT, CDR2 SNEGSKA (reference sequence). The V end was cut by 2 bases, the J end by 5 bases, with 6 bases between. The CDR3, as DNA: TGCAGTGCTAGACTGAAGAATGAAAAACTGTTTTTT. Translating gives CSARLKNEKLFF.

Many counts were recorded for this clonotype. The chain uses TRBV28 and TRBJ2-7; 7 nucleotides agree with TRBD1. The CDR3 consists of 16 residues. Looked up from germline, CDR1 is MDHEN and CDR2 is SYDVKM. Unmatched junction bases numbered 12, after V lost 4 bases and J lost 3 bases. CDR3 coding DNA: TGTGCCAGCAGTTCTCCGAAGGACAGGAACTTCTACGAGCAGTACTTC. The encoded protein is CASSSPKDRNFYEQYF.

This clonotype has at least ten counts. DNA for the CDR3: TGTGCTAGTGGTTTGGTAGCAGGGCCGGGGCAGGAGACCCAGTACTTC. Translated, it gives CASGLVAGPGQETQYF. The chain carries TRBV12-5 and TRBJ2-5; D may be TRBD1 or TRBD2 (5 bases each). Per the germline V gene, CDR1 is LGHNT and CDR2 is FRNRAP. Between the trimmed V and J ends, which lost 0 bases and 5 bases, there was a span of 16 bases. The CDR3 has 16 amino acids.

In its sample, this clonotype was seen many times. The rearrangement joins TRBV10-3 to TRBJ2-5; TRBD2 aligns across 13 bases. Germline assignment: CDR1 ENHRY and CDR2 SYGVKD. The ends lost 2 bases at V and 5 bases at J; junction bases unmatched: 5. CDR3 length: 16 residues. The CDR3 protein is CAISEGLAGDSETQYF. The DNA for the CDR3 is TGTGCCATCAGTGAGGGACTAGCGGGAGATTCGGAGACCCAGTACTTC.

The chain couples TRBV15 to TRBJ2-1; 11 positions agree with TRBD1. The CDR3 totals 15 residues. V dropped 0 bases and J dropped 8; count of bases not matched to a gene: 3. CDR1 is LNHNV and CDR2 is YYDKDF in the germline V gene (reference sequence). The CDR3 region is CATSRDRTGGYEQFF. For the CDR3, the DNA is TGTGCCACCAGCAGAGATAGGACAGGGGGCTATGAGCAGTTCTTC.

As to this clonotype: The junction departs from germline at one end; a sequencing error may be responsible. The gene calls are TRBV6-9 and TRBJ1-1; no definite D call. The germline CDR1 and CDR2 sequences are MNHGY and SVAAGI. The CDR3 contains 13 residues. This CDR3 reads CASSDGRCTEAFF. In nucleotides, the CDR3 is TGCGCCAGCAGTGATGGACGGTGCACTGAAGCTTTCTTT.

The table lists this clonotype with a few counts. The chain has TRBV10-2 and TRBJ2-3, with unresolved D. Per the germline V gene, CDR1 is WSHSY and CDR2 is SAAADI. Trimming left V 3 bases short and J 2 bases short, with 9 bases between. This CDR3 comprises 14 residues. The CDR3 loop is CASSEDFITDTQYF. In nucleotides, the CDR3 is TGCGCCAGCAGTGAAGACTTCATCACAGATACGCAGTATTTT.

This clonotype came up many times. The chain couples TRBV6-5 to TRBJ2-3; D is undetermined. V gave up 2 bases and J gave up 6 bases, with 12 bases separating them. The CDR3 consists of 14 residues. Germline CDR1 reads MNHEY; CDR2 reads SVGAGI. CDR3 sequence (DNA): TGTGCCAGCAGTTACGTTCCCACCGACGATACGCAGTATTTT. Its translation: CASSYVPTDDTQYF.

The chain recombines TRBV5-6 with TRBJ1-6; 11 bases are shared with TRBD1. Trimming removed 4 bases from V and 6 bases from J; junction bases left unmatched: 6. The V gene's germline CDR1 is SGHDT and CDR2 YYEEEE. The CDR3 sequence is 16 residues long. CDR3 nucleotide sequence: TGTGCCAGCAGCCCGCGGACAGGGGGCCTTAATTCACCCCTCCACTTT. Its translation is CASSPRTGGLNSPLHF.